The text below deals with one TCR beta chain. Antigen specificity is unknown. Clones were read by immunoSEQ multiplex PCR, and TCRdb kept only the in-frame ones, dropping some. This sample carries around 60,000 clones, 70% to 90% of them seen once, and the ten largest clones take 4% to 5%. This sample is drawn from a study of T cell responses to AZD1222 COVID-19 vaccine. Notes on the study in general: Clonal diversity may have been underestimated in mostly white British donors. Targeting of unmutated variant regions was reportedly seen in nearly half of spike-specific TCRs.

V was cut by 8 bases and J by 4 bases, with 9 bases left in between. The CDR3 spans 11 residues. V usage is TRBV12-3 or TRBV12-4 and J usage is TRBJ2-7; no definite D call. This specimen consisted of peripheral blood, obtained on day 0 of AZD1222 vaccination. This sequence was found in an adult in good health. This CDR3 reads CASGELYEQYF. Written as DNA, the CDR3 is TGTGCCAGCGGGGAACTGTACGAGCAGTACTTC.